This T cell receptor (beta chain) comes out of a study of patients and donors after allogeneic stem cell transplantation. The CDR3 runs to 13 residues. Germline V gene lookup returns CDR1 SGHTA and CDR2 FQGTGA. Between the trimmed V and J ends, which lost 0 bases and 12 bases, there was a span of 12 bases. TCRdb re-derived calls from the RT-PCR reads in MiXCR, one entry per CDR3 protein. The table has hundreds of thousands of distinct CDR3 sequences, roughly 15% seen once. This clonotype was recorded a few times. The J gene is TRBJ2-1, the V gene TRBV7-3; tentative D call: TRBD2 (6 bases). The sample taken for sequencing was blood, either unsorted or a sorted T cell fraction (not recorded which). This TCR was recovered from a human donor who was either an allogeneic HSCT recipient or a stem cell or donor lymphocyte infusion donor (not recorded which). It is not recorded whose cells these are; they may come from a transplant donor. In DNA, the CDR3 is TGTGCCAGCAGCTTAACGGGACTTCAAGGGCAGTTCTTC. This codes for CASSLTGLQGQFF.